The clone carrying this T cell receptor beta chain was counted between two and nine times. This sample's time point: persistent/refractory GD, antithyroid drugs over 5 years with positive TRAb. Making the TCR library involved RNA that had been extracted from PBMCs. The data stem from a study of regulatory T cells in long-lasting Graves disease. The junction had 13 bases not matched to a gene; V was cut back by 8 bases and J by 6 bases. The V gene's germline CDR1 is SQVTM and CDR2 ANQGSEA. The CDR3 contains 14 residues. The authors built TCR beta libraries using iRepertoire HTBI primers and Arm-PCR of CDR3 regions. From the multiplex PCR reads, TCRdb called clonotypes with MiXCR, one entry per CDR3 protein. The sample consists of about 310,000 distinct CDR3 sequences, roughly 21% of them appearing once.

The chain has TRBV29-1 and TRBJ2-7; 10 bases are a match to TRBD1. The clonotype comes from a female donor with Graves disease. The specimen comprised peripheral blood mononuclear cells (PBMCs), sampled when the disease was refractory, from a patient treated with antithyroid drugs. The CDR3 DNA reads TGCAGCATCTACGTCACGACAGGGGGCATCGAGCAGTACTTC. It codes for CSIYVTTGGIEQYF.